These T cell receptor beta chains were read from a single sample in a study of T cell responses to AZD1222 COVID-19 vaccine. TCRdb's copy holds only in-frame clones and misses some; the assay was immunoSEQ multiplex PCR. The data contain roughly 100,000 clones, around 90% of them singletons. This specimen consisted of peripheral blood, obtained on day 0 of AZD1222 vaccination. These receptors came from an adult in good health. Each CDR3 is given with its conserved first and last residue. Each record gives: J gene, V gene, clone size, D gene, CDR3 protein, CDR3 DNA. The D gene is left open where the match is weak. Size tells how often a clone was seen (once, few, many) or the class of an expanded clone, and some rows leave it out.

>TRBJ1-2|TRBV13|NA|NA
CASSLDSGTPNYGYTF
TGTGCCAGCAGCTTGGACTCCGGGACACCTAACTATGGCTACACCTTC
>TRBJ1-2|TRBV27|NA|NA
CASSFSGRASGYTF
TGTGCCAGCAGTTTCTCCGGACGGGCTTCGGGCTACACCTTC
>TRBJ2-7|TRBV6-5|NA|NA
CASRGGVGYEQYF
TGTGCCAGCAGGGGGGGAGTGGGCTACGAGCAGTACTTC
>TRBJ2-2|TRBV28|once|NA
CASSSGGSNTGELFF
TGTGCCAGCAGTTCGGGCGGATCGAACACCGGGGAGCTGTTTTTT
>TRBJ1-1|TRBV9|NA|NA
CASSPSYRENTEAFF
TGTGCCAGCAGTCCAAGTTACAGGGAGAACACTGAAGCTTTCTTT
>TRBJ1-1|TRBV7-9|NA|TRBD1
CASSPWGVTGRPEAFF
TGTGCCAGCAGCCCGTGGGGGGTGACAGGGAGGCCTGAAGCTTTCTTT
>TRBJ2-1|TRBV13|NA|NA
CASSLPGSYNEQFF
TGTGCCAGCAGCCTCCCGGGGTCCTACAATGAGCAGTTCTTC
>TRBJ1-4|TRBV24-1|NA|TRBD1
CATRGTGEEKLFF
TGTGCCACCAGGGGGACAGGGGAAGAAAAACTGTTTTTT
>TRBJ2-4|TRBV18|NA|TRBD2
CASSPPTSGRAKNIQYF
TGTGCCAGCTCACCACCGACTAGCGGGAGGGCCAAAAACATTCAGTACTTC
>TRBJ1-2|TRBV27|few|TRBD1
CASSPGQERGYTF
TGTGCCAGCAGTCCCGGACAGGAACGTGGCTACACCTTC
>TRBJ1-1|TRBV7-2|once|TRBD1
CASSPRPGTGRSLAFF
TGTGCCAGCAGCCCCCGTCCCGGGACAGGGCGTTCGTTAGCTTTCTTT
>TRBJ1-5|TRBV5-1|NA|TRBD1
CASSLAGGGGDQPQHF
TGCGCCAGCAGCTTGGCAGGGGGCGGTGGGGATCAGCCCCAGCATTTT
>TRBJ1-6|TRBV10-3|NA|NA
CATQGPVNSPLHF
TGTGCCACCCAGGGTCCTGTTAATTCACCCCTCCACTTT
>TRBJ2-2|TRBV5-4|NA|NA
CASSFGRTGELFF
TGTGCCAGCAGCTTCGGGCGCACCGGGGAGCTGTTTTTT
>TRBJ2-7|TRBV7-9|NA|NA
CASSSDRERGYEQYF
TGTGCCAGCAGCTCCGACAGAGAACGGGGGTACGAGCAGTACTTC
>TRBJ2-2|TRBV2|few|NA
CASTQRWGELFF
TGTGCCAGCACCCAGAGGTGGGGGGAGCTGTTTTTT
>TRBJ1-3|TRBV5-4|NA|NA
CASSLDSGGNTIYF
TGTGCCAGCAGCTTGGATTCTGGGGGAAACACCATATATTTT
>TRBJ2-7|TRBV9|NA|TRBD2
CASSVGEREGAEQYF
TGTGCCAGCAGCGTAGGTGAGAGGGAGGGCGCCGAGCAGTACTTC
>TRBJ1-2|TRBV6-5|NA|NA
CASSYSRVYYGYTF
TGTGCCAGCAGTTACTCGCGGGTATACTATGGCTACACCTTC
>TRBJ1-5|TRBV6-5|NA|NA
CASSYSPHNSNQPQHF
TGTGCCAGCAGTTACTCCCCCCATAATAGCAATCAGCCCCAGCATTTT
>TRBJ1-1|TRBV18|once|NA
CASSPYERNTEAFF
TGTGCCAGCTCACCATACGAGAGGAACACTGAAGCTTTCTTT
>TRBJ2-1|TRBV3-1/TRBV3-2|NA|NA
CASSPPGVRNEQFF
TGTGCCAGCAGCCCCCCGGGAGTCCGCAATGAGCAGTTCTTC
>TRBJ2-2|TRBV4-1|few|TRBD2
CASEASGIRNTGELFF
TGCGCCAGCGAGGCTAGCGGGATCAGAAACACCGGGGAGCTGTTTTTT
>TRBJ2-3|TRBV7-2|NA|TRBD1
CASSPNRATGGGTQYF
TGTGCCAGCAGCCCTAATAGAGCCACAGGGGGAGGTACGCAGTATTTT
>TRBJ1-1|TRBV30|NA|NA
CAWSGAAGRKAFF
TGTGCCTGGAGTGGAGCGGCAGGGAGGAAAGCTTTCTTT
>TRBJ1-5|TRBV7-7|NA|NA
CASSLTGREADQPQHF
TGTGCCAGCAGCTTGACAGGCAGGGAGGCGGATCAGCCCCAGCATTTT
>TRBJ1-5|TRBV6-5|NA|NA
CASSLDKTSNQPQHF
TGTGCCAGCAGTCTTGACAAGACTAGCAATCAGCCCCAGCATTTT
>TRBJ1-4|TRBV5-1|NA|TRBD1
CASSFGVGGDEKLFF
TGCGCCAGCAGCTTCGGGGTAGGGGGCGATGAAAAACTGTTTTTT
>TRBJ1-2|TRBV5-8|NA|NA
CASTLNYGYTF
TGTGCCAGCACCCTGAACTATGGCTACACCTTC
>TRBJ1-5|TRBV7-2|NA|NA
CASSLGGGQPQHF
TGTGCCAGCAGCTTAGGGGGCGGTCAGCCCCAGCATTTT
>TRBJ2-3|TRBV7-3|NA|TRBD2
CASSLAGVGTDTQYF
TGTGCCAGCAGCTTGGCGGGAGTTGGTACAGATACGCAGTATTTT
>TRBJ1-5|TRBV27|NA|TRBD1
CASSFSGQGGTPQHF
TGTGCCAGCAGTTTCTCCGGACAGGGGGGCACACCCCAGCATTTT
>TRBJ2-2|TRBV10-3|NA|TRBD1
CAISFGQGMSTGELFF
TGTGCCATCAGTTTCGGACAGGGGATGTCAACCGGGGAGCTGTTTTTT
>TRBJ2-5|TRBV20-1|few|NA
CSANHKETQYF
TGCAGTGCTAACCATAAAGAGACCCAGTACTTC
>TRBJ1-2|TRBV6-2/TRBV6-3|once|TRBD1
CASSPLLETGGYYGYTF
TGTGCCAGCAGCCCACTCCTGGAAACAGGGGGATACTATGGCTACACCTTC
>TRBJ2-7|TRBV18|NA|TRBD1
CASSPLRTGRDYEQYF
TGTGCCAGCTCACCCCTCCGGACAGGACGGGACTACGAGCAGTACTTC
>TRBJ2-3|TRBV5-1|once|TRBD2
CASSLVGTSGSGDTQYF
TGCGCCAGCAGCTTGGTGGGGACTAGCGGGAGTGGAGATACGCAGTATTTT
>TRBJ2-3|TRBV27|NA|TRBD1
CASSPGTGGTDTQYF
TGTGCCAGCAGTCCGGGGACAGGGGGCACAGATACGCAGTATTTT
>TRBJ1-2|TRBV4-2|NA|NA
CASSQDGRANYGYTF
TGTGCCAGCAGCCAAGACGGCAGAGCTAACTATGGCTACACCTTC
>TRBJ1-4|TRBV15|NA|NA
CATSLSGRSNEKLFF
TGTGCCACCAGCTTATCGGGACGGTCTAATGAAAAACTGTTTTTT
>TRBJ2-2|TRBV18|NA|TRBD2
CASSLRLAGVTGELFF
TGTGCCAGCTCACTAAGACTAGCGGGAGTCACCGGGGAGCTGTTTTTT
>TRBJ1-2|TRBV15|NA|NA
CATSVAGAGYTF
TGTGCCACCAGCGTGGCGGGAGCGGGCTACACCTTC
>TRBJ2-2|TRBV3-1/TRBV3-2|NA|NA
CASSQDLRGELFF
TGTGCCAGCAGCCAAGATCTTAGAGGGGAGCTGTTTTTT
>TRBJ2-5|TRBV27|NA|NA
CQTTPPGWWKTQYF
TGTCAGACCACCCCCCCGGGGTGGTGGAAGACCCAGTACTTC
>TRBJ1-2|TRBV7-9|NA|NA
CASSPQWGYTF
TGTGCCAGCAGCCCACAGTGGGGCTACACCTTC
>TRBJ1-1|TRBV5-1|NA|NA
CASRPRGDHTEAFF
TGCGCCAGCAGACCCCGCGGGGATCATACTGAAGCTTTCTTT
>TRBJ2-5|TRBV5-6|NA|NA
CASSLAGVTQYF
TGTGCCAGCAGCTTGGCTGGGGTGACCCAGTACTTC
>TRBJ2-3|TRBV5-4|NA|TRBD1
CASSPRTGFSSEYF
TGTGCCAGCAGCCCCCGGACAGGATTTTCCTCCGAGTATTTT
>TRBJ2-4|TRBV7-2|NA|TRBD2
CASSLALAGVLSKNIQYF
TGTGCCAGCAGCTTAGCACTAGCGGGGGTTCTATCCAAAAACATTCAGTACTTC
>TRBJ1-6|TRBV10-3|NA|NA
CAISEDRSSPLHF
TGTGCCATCAGTGAGGACAGAAGTTCACCCCTCCACTTT